A selection of T cell receptor beta chains follows, all from one sample in a study of cytomegalovirus exposure and HLA in healthy donors. The method was immunoSEQ multiplex PCR; TCRdb's version includes in-frame clones alone and lacks a portion of them. The table includes 180,000 or so clones, roughly four fifths detected once. What was sequenced was PBMCs. These receptors were collected from a man aged 18-30 years in good health and CMV-seronegative. Both conserved end residues are part of each CDR3. Each record gives: V gene, clone size, D gene, J gene, CDR3 protein, CDR3 DNA. A D gene is named only where the DNA matches it firmly. Some rows have no size entry. The others give once, few or many, or a class for an expanded clone.

>TRBV5-1|NA|NA|TRBJ2-3
CASSLARKADTQYF
TGCGCCAGCAGCTTGGCCCGAAAAGCGGATACGCAGTATTTT
>TRBV6-5|NA|TRBD1|TRBJ1-5
CASRPRTGSHQPQHF
TGTGCCAGCAGACCCCGGACAGGCTCCCATCAGCCCCAGCATTTT
>TRBV10-1|NA|NA|TRBJ2-3
CASSESNRGTQYF
TGCGCCAGCAGTGAGTCCAACCGCGGTACGCAGTATTTT
>TRBV6-1|NA|NA|TRBJ1-6
CASSERNYSPLHF
TGTGCCAGCAGTGAAAGAAACTATTCACCCCTCCACTTT
>TRBV5-4|NA|NA|TRBJ1-1
CASSLQGSEAFF
TGTGCCAGCAGCTTACAGGGTTCTGAAGCTTTCTTT
>TRBV7-9|few|NA|TRBJ1-1
CASSLMQGGNTEAFF
TGTGCCAGCAGCTTGATGCAGGGCGGGAACACTGAAGCTTTCTTT
>TRBV28|NA|TRBD1|TRBJ1-6
CASRAGGQKNSPLHF
TGTGCCAGCAGGGCGGGGGGACAGAAGAATTCACCCCTCCACTTT
>TRBV25-1|few|TRBD1|TRBJ1-4
CASSGGTGGRKLFF
TGTGCCAGCAGTGGAGGGACAGGGGGCAGAAAACTGTTTTTT
>TRBV18|NA|TRBD2|TRBJ2-7
CASSPLSGGNPYEQYF
TGTGCCAGCTCACCCCTTAGCGGGGGAAATCCTTACGAGCAGTACTTC
>TRBV13|few|NA|TRBJ2-7
CASSPRFSTTEQYF
TGTGCCAGCAGCCCAAGGTTTAGCACCACCGAGCAGTACTTC
>TRBV7-2|NA|TRBD2|TRBJ2-7
CASSLAGRASEQYF
TGTGCCAGCAGCTTAGCGGGGAGGGCCTCCGAGCAGTACTTC
>TRBV7-2|NA|TRBD2|TRBJ2-5
CASSPKASAGGVQYF
TGTGCCAGCAGCCCCAAGGCCTCAGCGGGAGGGGTCCAGTACTTC
>TRBV2|few|NA|TRBJ1-1
CASTGLLMNTEAFF
TGTGCCAGCACTGGCCTTTTGATGAACACTGAAGCTTTCTTT
>TRBV10-3|NA|TRBD1|TRBJ2-3
CAISASGTAPDTQYF
TGTGCCATCAGTGCCTCCGGGACAGCCCCAGATACGCAGTATTTT
>TRBV19|few|NA|TRBJ1-3
CASTRWETGNTIYF
TGTGCCAGTACCAGATGGGAGACTGGAAACACCATATATTTT
>TRBV5-6|NA|NA|TRBJ1-1
CASSLTVNTEAFF
TGTGCCAGCAGCTTGACAGTGAACACTGAAGCTTTCTTT
>TRBV6-1|NA|NA|TRBJ1-4
CASSDSRGEDEKLFF
TGTGCCAGCAGTGACTCCCGGGGGGAAGATGAAAAACTGTTTTTT
>TRBV30|NA|TRBD1|TRBJ1-1
CAWGQGTEAFF
TGTGCCTGGGGACAGGGCACTGAAGCTTTCTTT
>TRBV27|NA|NA|TRBJ2-7
CASSSLRESSYEQYF
TGTGCCAGCAGTTCTCTCCGGGAGAGCTCCTACGAGCAGTACTTC
>TRBV18|NA|NA|TRBJ1-2
CASSKQIYGYTF
TGTGCCAGCTCAAAACAAATCTATGGCTACACCTTC
>TRBV4-2|NA|TRBD1|TRBJ1-4
CASSQDGTGKTNEKLFF
TGTGCCAGCAGCCAAGATGGGACAGGGAAAACTAATGAAAAACTGTTTTTT
>TRBV29-1|NA|TRBD1|TRBJ2-7
CSVRQGNEQYF
TGCAGCGTTCGACAGGGTAACGAGCAGTACTTC
>TRBV7-6|few|NA|TRBJ1-4
CASSLQGGNEKLFF
TGTGCCAGCAGCTTACAGGGTGGTAATGAAAAACTGTTTTTT
>TRBV5-4|NA|TRBD1|TRBJ1-3
CASSIRQGGSGNTIYF
TGTGCCAGCAGCATCAGACAGGGGGGATCTGGAAACACCATATATTTT
>TRBV7-9|NA|NA|TRBJ1-1
CASSLDMNTEAFF
TGTGCCAGCAGCTTAGACATGAACACTGAAGCTTTCTTT
>TRBV30|NA|NA|TRBJ2-3
CAWSRGAGTDTQYF
TGTGCCTGGAGCCGCGGGGCCGGCACAGATACGCAGTATTTT
>TRBV30|NA|NA|TRBJ1-5
CAWSNTARQGNQPQHF
TGTGCCTGGAGCAACACGGCGCGACAGGGCAATCAGCCCCAGCATTTT
>TRBV15|few|NA|TRBJ2-7
CATSRDSFGGSFSYEQYF
TGTGCCACCAGCAGAGATTCATTTGGGGGGAGCTTCTCCTACGAGCAGTACTTC
>TRBV27|NA|TRBD2|TRBJ2-1
CASTGGTSGRRSYNEQFF
TGTGCCAGCACTGGGGGGACTAGCGGGAGAAGGTCCTACAATGAGCAGTTCTTC
>TRBV7-8|NA|NA|TRBJ2-6
CASSTGSGANVLTF
TGTGCCAGCAGCACAGGCTCTGGGGCCAACGTCCTGACTTTC
>TRBV2|NA|TRBD1|TRBJ1-1
CASDRDSLATEAFF
TGTGCCAGTGACAGGGACAGTTTGGCCACTGAAGCTTTCTTT
>TRBV2|NA|NA|TRBJ1-5
CASSQDRSNQPQHF
TGTGCCAGCAGTCAGGACAGAAGCAATCAGCCCCAGCATTTT
>TRBV5-1|NA|TRBD1|TRBJ1-2
CASSPGTGGNYGYTF
TGCGCCAGCAGCCCGGGGACAGGGGGCAACTATGGCTACACCTTC
>TRBV5-3|NA|NA|TRBJ1-2
CARSLSLGTPYGYTF
TGTGCCAGAAGCTTGTCGCTCGGGACACCCTATGGCTACACCTTC
>TRBV28|NA|TRBD1|TRBJ2-7
CASSDEDRLPYEQYF
TGTGCCAGCAGTGACGAGGACAGGCTCCCCTACGAGCAGTACTTC
>TRBV5-3|NA|NA|TRBJ2-7
CARSLGPGQAYEQYF
TGTGCCAGAAGCTTGGGTCCGGGACAAGCCTACGAGCAGTACTTC
>TRBV11-2|NA|TRBD2|TRBJ2-5
CASSLVAAGGLETQYF
TGTGCCAGCAGCTTAGTCGCAGCGGGGGGGCTCGAGACCCAGTACTTC
>TRBV5-6|NA|NA|TRBJ1-5
CASSLGGAGVGQPQHF
TGTGCCAGCAGCTTAGGTGGAGCGGGGGTAGGGCAGCCCCAGCATTTT
>TRBV7-8|NA|NA|TRBJ2-7
CASSLDSYSYEQYF
TGTGCCAGCAGCTTAGACAGTTACTCCTACGAGCAGTACTTC
>TRBV30|few|TRBD1|TRBJ1-1
CAWSDVITGATEAFF
TGTGCCTGGAGTGACGTTATTACAGGGGCTACTGAAGCTTTCTTT
>TRBV7-8|NA|TRBD2|TRBJ2-3
CASSRIAGGLTDTQYF
TGTGCCAGCAGCCGGATAGCGGGGGGCCTCACAGATACGCAGTATTTT